One sample yielded the 14 T cell receptor beta chains listed below, sequenced in a study of blood T cells in healthy people across ages. Through a sample-barcoded 5' primer and a J-beta primer mix, a second PCR was run for roughly 7 to 12 cycles. One entry per CDR3 protein results from TCRdb running MiXCR on the 5' RACE reads. The sample carries about 1.5 million distinct CDR3 sequences, approximately 43% recorded once. Material: blood. The receptors derive from a woman aged 18-29 years in good health.

This clonotype came up a few times. The chain recombines TRBV5-1 with TRBJ2-3; perhaps D is TRBD1 or TRBD2 (5 bases each). The V gene lost 5 bases and the J gene lost 7 bases, with 14 bases spanning the gap. Looked up from germline, CDR1 is SGHRS and CDR2 is YFSETQ. The CDR3 spans 13 residues. The CDR3 DNA follows: TGCGCCAGCAGGTGGGACGAGACATATACGCAGTATTTT. The encoded protein is CASRWDETYTQYF.

This clonotype was seen only a few times. This chain joins TRBV14 and TRBJ2-1, with D possibly being TRBD2 (6 bases). Deletions cut 5 bases from V and 5 bases from J, with 10 bases between. There are 13 residues in the CDR3. CDR1 SGHDN and CDR2 FVKESK come from the germline V gene. CDR3 nucleotides: TGTGCCAGCAGCGGTCTAGCGAACAATGAGCAGTTCTTC. Its protein product is CASSGLANNEQFF.

V usage is TRBV12-3 or TRBV12-4 and J usage is TRBJ2-2; 8 bases are a match to TRBD1. With V trimmed by 7 bases and J by 6 bases, 4 bases remained unmatched. CDR3 length: 13 residues. DNA for the CDR3: TGTGCCAGCACCGGACAGGGTCCCGGGGAGCTGTTTTTT. Protein: CASTGQGPGELFF.

The chain couples TRBV3-1 to TRBJ1-4; tentatively, D is TRBD1 (5 bases). Germline CDR1 is LGHDT and CDR2 is YNNKEL (reference sequence). This CDR3 contains 14 residues. V lost 5 bases to trimming and J lost 0 bases, with 7 bases between them. CDR3 in DNA: TGTGCCAGCAGCGGGGCGGCAACTAATGAAAAACTGTTTTTT. This encodes CASSGAATNEKLFF. Based on the CDR3 plus reference TRBV3-1 and TRBJ1-4, the full variable domain is DTAVSQTPKYLVTQMGNDKSIKCEQNLGHDTMYWYKQDSKKFLKIMFSYNNKELIINETVPNRFSPKSPDKAHLNLHINSLELGDSAVYFCASSGAATNEKLFFGSGTQLSVL.

The genes are TRBV29-1 and TRBJ1-4; D is perhaps TRBD1 (5 bases). The length of the CDR3 is 13 residues. Trimming left V 6 bases short and J 8 bases short, with 16 bases between. The germline gives CDR1 SQVTM, CDR2 ANQGSEA. The CDR3: CSVNTGIGEKLFF. CDR3 coding DNA: TGCAGCGTGAACACAGGTATAGGCGAAAAACTGTTTTTT.

The chain's CDR3 is CASSWAGGGNYGYTF. CDR3 bases: TGTGCCAGCAGTTGGGCAGGGGGCGGTAACTATGGCTACACCTTC. The V call is TRBV27, the J call TRBJ1-2; TRBD1 aligns across 8 bases. The CDR3 spans 15 residues. Trimming took 4 bases from V and 1 from J; bases not matched to a gene: 5. Germline V gene lookup returns CDR1 MNHEY and CDR2 SMNVEV (reference sequence).

This rearrangement joins TRBV7-2 to TRBJ2-7; the D gene is possibly TRBD1 (7 bases). This CDR3 has 16 amino acids. In germline, CDR1 is SGHTA, CDR2 FQGNSA. Deletions cut 2 bases from V and 0 bases from J, with 14 bases between. The CDR3 coding sequence is TGTGCCAGCAGCTTAAGGGGGCGGGGAAGCTCCTACGAGCAGTACTTC. Translated: CASSLRGRGSSYEQYF.

The V call is TRBV4-1, the J call TRBJ2-2; a weak D match, TRBD2 (6 bases). The length of the CDR3 is 15 residues. V was pared by 1 base and J by 4 bases, with 10 bases between. The germline CDR1 and CDR2 sequences are MGHRA and YSYEKL. DNA for the CDR3: TGCGCCAGCAGCCAAGTTGCGGGGACCACCGGGGAGCTGTTTTTT. This gives the protein CASSQVAGTTGELFF.

The genes are TRBV5-5 and TRBJ1-2; D is possibly TRBD1 (5 bases). The germline V and J ends were trimmed by 0 bases and 5 bases, with 14 bases remaining between them. The CDR3 has 15 residues. Germline assignment: CDR1 SGHKS and CDR2 YYEKEE (reference sequence). This chain's CDR3 is CASSLVRIGQYGYTF. CDR3 coding DNA: TGTGCCAGCAGCTTGGTTCGTATTGGACAATATGGCTACACCTTC.

For this clonotype: Sequence at one end of the junction differs from germline and may be a read error. V is TRBV28 and J is TRBJ1-2; tentatively, D is TRBD1 (6 bases). The CDR3 extends over 18 amino acids. Germline V gene data show CDR1 as MDHEN and CDR2 as SYDVKM. CDR3 loop: CASSLGVGGALFNHGYTF. CDR3 in DNA: TGTGCCAGCAGTTTGGGAGTGGGGGGGGCCTTATTTAACCATGGCTACACCTTC.

V gene TRBV20-1 combines with J gene TRBJ1-2; TRBD1 matches 8 bases. The CDR3 is 15 residues long. In germline, CDR1 is DFQATT, CDR2 SNEGSKA (reference sequence). After removal of 1 base from V and 5 bases from J, the junction contained 9 bases not matched to a gene. The CDR3 bases are TGCAGTGCTAGAGGACCAAGGACAGGGCGATATGGCTACACCTTC. Encoded protein: CSARGPRTGRYGYTF.

The chain links TRBV6-2 or TRBV6-3 to TRBJ1-1; weak D call: TRBD1 (5 bases). This CDR3 has 13 residues. Germline values: CDR1 MNHEY, CDR2 SVGEGT. The ends were cut back, 7 bases at V and 3 bases at J, with 12 bases in the middle. Written as DNA, the CDR3 is TGTGCCAGCACCCGTGGACAATACACTGAAGCTTTCTTT. Amino acids: CASTRGQYTEAFF.

This clonotype was detected only a few times. The V call is TRBV7-2, the J call TRBJ1-1; D gene unclear. The germline V gene has CDR1 SGHTA and CDR2 FQGNSA. CDR3 size: 14 residues. Trimming took off 2 bases at V and 3 bases at J, with 10 bases between the two ends. CDR3: CASSLRWADTEAFF. As DNA, the CDR3 is TGTGCCAGCAGCTTACGTTGGGCCGACACTGAAGCTTTCTTT.

The chain combines TRBV6-2 or TRBV6-3 with TRBJ2-3; D unclear. The V gene's germline CDR1 is MNHEY and CDR2 SVGEGT. V lost 7 bases and J lost 2, with 7 bases in between. There are 12 residues in the CDR3. The CDR3 coding sequence is TGTGCCAGCAACCAGAACACAGATACGCAGTATTTT. Residues: CASNQNTDTQYF.